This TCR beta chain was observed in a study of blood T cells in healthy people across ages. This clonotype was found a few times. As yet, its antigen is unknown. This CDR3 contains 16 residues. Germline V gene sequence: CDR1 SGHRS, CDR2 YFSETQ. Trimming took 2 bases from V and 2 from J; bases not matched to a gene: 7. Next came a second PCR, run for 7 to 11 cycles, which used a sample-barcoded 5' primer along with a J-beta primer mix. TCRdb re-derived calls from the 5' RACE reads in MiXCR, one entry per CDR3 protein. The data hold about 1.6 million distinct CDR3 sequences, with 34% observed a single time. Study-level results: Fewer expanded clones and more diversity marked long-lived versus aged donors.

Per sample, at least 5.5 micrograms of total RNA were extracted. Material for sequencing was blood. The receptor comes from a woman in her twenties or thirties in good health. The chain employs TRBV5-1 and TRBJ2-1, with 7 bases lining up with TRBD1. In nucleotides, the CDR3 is TGCGCCAGCAGCTTCGCAGGGGGAAGTCCCTACAATGAGCAGTTCTTC. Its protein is CASSFAGGSPYNEQFF.